This TCR beta chain was captured in a study of blood T cell repertoires in COVID-19. Turning to the study itself: COVID-19 samples collected from the United States, Italy and Spain covered acute and convalescent phases. Sources were T cells, B-cell-depleted T cells, or PBMCs; the material itself was cDNA or gDNA.

V was trimmed by 4 bases and J by 8 bases, leaving 20 bases between them. The CDR3 has 16 residues. Germline V gene lookup returns CDR1 SGHAT and CDR2 FQNNGV. Per the study methods: The assay estimated nucleated cells by amplifying reference gene primers. The data were produced by immunoSEQ multiplex PCR, yet TCRdb's version contains in-frame clones alone and is incomplete. The V and J calls and clone size are taken from that table; D and trimming were inferred from the DNA. The sample shows 200,000 to 250,000 clones, approximately 84% of them seen only once. The TCR sequence derives from a woman aged 25 to 45 who had recovered from COVID-19. The sequencing sample was made of peripheral blood. This sequence joins TRBV11-2 and TRBJ1-4; the D gene is possibly TRBD1 (5 bases). This CDR3 is CASSSQLGRAGEKLFF. The CDR3 coding sequence is TGTGCCAGCAGCTCCCAGTTAGGCAGGGCCGGCGAAAAACTGTTTTTT.